Listed here is a single T cell receptor (beta chain). The target antigen is unknown. This clone may be a read error of a much larger clone one base away. RNA was extracted from bulk tissue without any cell sorting. More than 3 cm separated this lung sample from the edge of the tumor. A modified ARM-PCR protocol with three rounds of nested PCR amplified TCRbeta. TCRdb reprocessed the multiplex PCR reads via MiXCR and lists one record per CDR3 protein. The profile shows about 100,000 distinct CDR3 sequences, 60% to 80% of them singletons. Germline V lookup: CDR1 MGHRA, CDR2 YSYEKL. Trimming took off 4 bases at V and 5 bases at J, with 12 bases between the two ends. CDR3 length equals 15 residues. The source of the sample is a study of tumor and adjacent non-tumor tissue in lung cancer. For the study at large: Patients comprised about a dozen adenocarcinoma, a couple of squamous cell carcinoma and 1 small cell lung cancer. Overall study results and limits: Significantly higher TCR diversity was found in tumor than normal lung. Normal lung showed higher cumulative top 100 clone frequency than tumor.

The source material was distant non-tumor lung tissue. This receptor was obtained from a man between 25 and 39 years old with non-small cell lung cancer. The chain employs TRBV4-1 and TRBJ1-6, with unresolved D. The CDR3 DNA follows: TGCGCCAGCAGCCCCCCTCCCCACGATAATTCACCCCTCCACTTT. This gives the protein CASSPPPHDNSPLHF.